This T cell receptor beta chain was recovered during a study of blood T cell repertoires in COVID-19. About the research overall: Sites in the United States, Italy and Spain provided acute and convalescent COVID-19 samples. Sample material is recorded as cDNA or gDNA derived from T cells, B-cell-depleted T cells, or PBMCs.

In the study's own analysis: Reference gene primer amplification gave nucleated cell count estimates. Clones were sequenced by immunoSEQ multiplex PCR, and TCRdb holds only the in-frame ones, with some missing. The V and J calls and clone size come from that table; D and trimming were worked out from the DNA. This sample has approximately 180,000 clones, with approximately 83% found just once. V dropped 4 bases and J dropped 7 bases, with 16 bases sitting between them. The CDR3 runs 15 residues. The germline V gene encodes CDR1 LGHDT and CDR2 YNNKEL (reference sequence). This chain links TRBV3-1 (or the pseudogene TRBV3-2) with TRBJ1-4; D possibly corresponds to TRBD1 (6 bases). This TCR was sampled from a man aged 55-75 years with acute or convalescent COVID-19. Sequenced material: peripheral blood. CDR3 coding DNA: TGTGCCAGCAGCCCAGTGGGGACCAGGGGTGAAAAACTGTTTTTT. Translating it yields CASSPVGTRGEKLFF.